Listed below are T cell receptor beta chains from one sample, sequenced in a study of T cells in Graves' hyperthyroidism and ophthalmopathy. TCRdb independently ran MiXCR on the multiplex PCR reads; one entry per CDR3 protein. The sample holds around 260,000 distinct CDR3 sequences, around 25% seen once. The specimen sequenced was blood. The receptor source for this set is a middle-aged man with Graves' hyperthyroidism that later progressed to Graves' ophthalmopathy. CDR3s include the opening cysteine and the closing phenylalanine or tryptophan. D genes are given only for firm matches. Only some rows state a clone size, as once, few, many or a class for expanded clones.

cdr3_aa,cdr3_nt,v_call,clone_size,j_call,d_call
CASSFTGTELTEAFF,TGTGCCAGCAGCTTTACCGGGACAGAGCTCACTGAAGCTTTCTTT,TRBV4-2,many,TRBJ1-1,TRBD1
CASSLAGVIQETQYF,TGTGCCAGCAGTTTAGCGGGAGTTATCCAAGAGACCCAGTACTTC,TRBV12-3/TRBV12-4,-,TRBJ2-5,-
CASSGRERTYEQYF,TGCGCCAGCAGTGGGCGGGAGCGAACCTACGAGCAGTACTTC,TRBV5-1,many,TRBJ2-7,TRBD2
CASRNPNGGSQETQYF,TGTGCCAGCAGAAACCCCAATGGGGGGTCGCAAGAGACCCAGTACTTC,TRBV28,many,TRBJ2-5,-
CASSRTRTEENTGELFF,TGTGCCAGCAGCCGAACAAGGACAGAGGAAAACACCGGGGAGCTGTTTTTT,TRBV7-6,many,TRBJ2-2,-
CASNDYGMLSYEQYF,TGTGCCAGCAACGATTACGGGATGCTATCTTACGAGCAGTACTTC,TRBV11-2,many,TRBJ2-7,-
CASSYSRAGVNYEQYF,TGTGCCAGCAGTTACTCGCGAGCGGGAGTTAACTACGAGCAGTACTTC,TRBV6-5,-,TRBJ2-7,TRBD2
CSASQGNYGYTF,TGCAGTGCTAGTCAGGGGAACTATGGCTACACCTTC,TRBV20-1,-,TRBJ1-2,-
CASSKGTGYDNTEAFF,TGTGCCAGCAGCAAAGGGACAGGGTACGACAACACTGAAGCTTTCTTT,TRBV3-1,many,TRBJ1-1,TRBD1
CASTTGLAGGETQYF,TGTGCCAGCACCACGGGACTAGCGGGCGGAGAGACCCAGTACTTC,TRBV7-2,many,TRBJ2-5,TRBD2
CASSFHRQGSNQPQHF,TGTGCCAGCAGTTTCCATCGACAGGGTAGCAATCAGCCCCAGCATTTT,TRBV28,medium-sized,TRBJ1-5,TRBD1
CSVDVGDHYGYTF,TGCAGCGTTGATGTGGGAGACCACTATGGCTACACCTTC,TRBV29-1,many,TRBJ1-2,-
CASGYRETQYF,TGTGCCAGCGGGTACCGGGAGACCCAGTACTTC,TRBV28,-,TRBJ2-5,-
CATPDAESSYEQYF,TGTGCCACCCCAGATGCCGAGAGCTCCTACGAGCAGTACTTC,TRBV24-1,few,TRBJ2-7,-
CASSEVRDTEAFF,TGTGCCAGCAGTGAAGTCCGTGACACTGAAGCTTTCTTT,TRBV6-1,many,TRBJ1-1,-
CANDRGMAKNIQYF,TGTGCCAACGATAGGGGGATGGCAAAAAACATTCAGTACTTC,TRBV11-2,-,TRBJ2-4,-
CASSSTASYEQYF,TGTGCCAGCAGCTCGACAGCGTCCTACGAGCAGTACTTC,TRBV7-2,-,TRBJ2-7,-
CASSAQSNTEAFF,TGTGCCAGCAGTGCCCAATCGAACACTGAAGCTTTCTTT,TRBV6-1,few,TRBJ1-1,-
CASKSKDENTEAFF,TGTGCCAGCAAAAGCAAGGACGAGAACACTGAAGCTTTCTTT,TRBV27,many,TRBJ1-1,-
CASSLDTGRGELFF,TGTGCCAGCAGTTTAGATACAGGTCGCGGGGAGCTGTTTTTT,TRBV28,-,TRBJ2-2,-
CAISARGGTEAFF,TGTGCCATCAGTGCGAGAGGGGGCACTGAAGCTTTCTTT,TRBV10-3,-,TRBJ1-1,-
CASSLGDRAGLGYTF,TGTGCCAGCAGCTTAGGGGACAGGGCCGGGCTTGGCTACACCTTC,TRBV7-3,many,TRBJ1-2,TRBD1
CSVAGAVNQPQHF,TGCAGCGTTGCGGGGGCGGTCAATCAGCCCCAGCATTTT,TRBV29-1,many,TRBJ1-5,-
CASSISLGVREAFF,TGTGCCAGCAGCATTAGCTTAGGGGTGAGGGAAGCTTTCTTT,TRBV14,many,TRBJ1-1,-
CASSAGLNYEQYF,TGTGCCAGCAGCGCGGGCCTTAACTACGAGCAGTACTTC,TRBV12-3/TRBV12-4,many,TRBJ2-7,-
CASSNTAKNIQYF,TGTGCCAGTAGTAACACGGCCAAAAACATTCAGTACTTC,TRBV19,many,TRBJ2-4,-
CASSDGFSYEQYF,TGTGCCAGCTCCGACGGCTTCTCCTACGAGCAGTACTTC,TRBV6-2/TRBV6-3,-,TRBJ2-7,-
CASDSRTANYEQYF,TGTGCCAGCGACTCCAGGACAGCTAACTACGAGCAGTACTTC,TRBV28,many,TRBJ2-7,-
CASSESPPYEQYF,TGTGCCAGCAGTGAGTCGCCACCCTACGAGCAGTACTTC,TRBV6-1,-,TRBJ2-7,-
CASSFRDRGYEQYF,TGTGCCAGCAGCTTTCGGGACAGGGGCTACGAGCAGTACTTC,TRBV7-2,-,TRBJ2-7,TRBD1
CASSYRRTGTGRERGYTF,TGTGCCAGCAGTTACCGTCGGACAGGGACAGGTCGCGAGCGCGGCTACACCTTC,TRBV6-2/TRBV6-3,-,TRBJ1-2,TRBD1
CASSEFGGQGAGEQYF,TGTGCCAGCAGTGAGTTCGGAGGACAGGGGGCGGGTGAGCAGTACTTC,TRBV2,-,TRBJ2-7,TRBD1
CASSPMGPNTIYF,TGTGCCAGCAGCCCGATGGGTCCAAACACCATATATTTT,TRBV3-1,many,TRBJ1-3,-
CAWSVLGDQPQHF,TGTGCCTGGAGTGTACTGGGGGATCAGCCCCAGCATTTT,TRBV30,-,TRBJ1-5,-
CASSQGTGELGAFF,TGCGCCAGCAGCCAAGGAACAGGGGAGCTCGGAGCTTTCTTT,TRBV4-3,-,TRBJ1-1,TRBD1
CASNEQGPTPYEQYF,TGTGCCAGCAACGAACAGGGGCCCACCCCCTACGAGCAGTACTTC,TRBV5-4,many,TRBJ2-7,TRBD1
CASSSGLGGMLYEQYF,TGCGCCAGCAGCTCGGGCTTGGGCGGGATGTTGTACGAGCAGTACTTC,TRBV5-1,-,TRBJ2-7,-
CASSDPGQGFSGNTIYF,TGTGCCAGCAGTGACCCGGGACAGGGTTTCTCTGGAAACACCATATATTTT,TRBV6-4,-,TRBJ1-3,TRBD1
CASSPAPREDYGYTF,TGTGCCAGCAGCCCTGCGCCCAGGGAGGACTATGGCTACACCTTC,TRBV12-3/TRBV12-4,many,TRBJ1-2,-
CASSLSGGFRETQYF,TGTGCCAGCAGCCTATCGGGGGGGTTCAGAGAGACCCAGTACTTC,TRBV7-3,many,TRBJ2-5,TRBD2
CSARDQGASSGANVLTF,TGCAGTGCTAGAGATCAAGGAGCAAGCTCTGGGGCCAACGTCCTGACTTTC,TRBV20-1,few,TRBJ2-6,-
CASSYDPGLAQETQYF,TGCGCCAGCAGCTACGACCCGGGACTAGCACAAGAGACCCAGTACTTC,TRBV5-1,few,TRBJ2-5,TRBD2
CASSLALAGGSSYEQYF,TGTGCCAGCAGTTTAGCCTTAGCGGGAGGGAGCTCCTACGAGCAGTACTTC,TRBV12-3/TRBV12-4,many,TRBJ2-7,TRBD2
CVSSLGTGGARYGYTF,TGTGTCAGCAGCCTAGGGACAGGGGGCGCCCGCTATGGCTACACCTTC,TRBV12-3/TRBV12-4,many,TRBJ1-2,TRBD1
CASSLNVGGQPYEQYF,TGTGCCAGCAGCTTAAATGTGGGGGGCCAACCCTACGAGCAGTACTTC,TRBV7-3,many,TRBJ2-7,-
CASSPYDRTRPYGYTF,TGTGCCAGCAGTCCTTATGACCGTACCCGGCCTTATGGCTACACCTTC,TRBV27,many,TRBJ1-2,-
CASSRGPGGYTF,TGTGCCAGCAGTCGCGGACCAGGTGGCTACACCTTC,TRBV27,many,TRBJ1-2,-
CASSFSENIQYF,TGTGCCAGCAGCTTTTCGGAAAACATTCAGTACTTC,TRBV7-9,many,TRBJ2-4,-